The 9 T cell receptor beta chains reported below all come from one sample, sequenced in a study of shared clonotypes between healthy human individuals. Generated by immunoSEQ multiplex PCR, the TCRdb table keeps only in-frame clones and is missing some. The sample records under 850,000 clones, about two thirds being singletons. Sample: memory CD4+ T cells sorted from blood. As to subset: CD45RA-negative fraction. All receptors derive from a young woman in good health.

The chain links TRBV10-3 to TRBJ1-2, with TRBD1 matching 7 bases. CDR1 is ENHRY and CDR2 is SYGVKD in the germline V gene. The V segment lost 6 bases and the J segment 3 bases; nucleotides outside the gene matches: 7. The CDR3 contains 14 residues. The CDR3 nucleotides read TGTGCCATCAGGCTTGGAGGGGGCGACTATGGCTACACCTTC. Residues: CAIRLGGGDYGYTF.

Worth noting for this clone: Other DNA sequences in this sample translate to the same CDR3. The genes are TRBV10-3 and TRBJ1-5; 8 bases match TRBD1. With V trimmed by 4 bases and J by 4 bases, 0 bases remained unmatched. CDR3 length: 13 residues. Germline loops: CDR1 ENHRY, CDR2 SYGVKD. The CDR3 DNA sequence: TGTGCCATCAGTGGACAGGGGAATCAGCCCCAGCATTTT. The encoded protein is CAISGQGNQPQHF.

This clone occurred a few times. The chain joins TRBV7-9 to TRBJ2-1; TRBD2 matches at 7 bases. J was trimmed by 8 bases and V by 8 bases; bases with no gene match: 6. In germline, CDR1 is SEHNR, CDR2 FQNEAQ (reference sequence). CDR3 length: 12 residues. CDR3 amino acids: CASGAGAYEQFF. The CDR3 coding sequence is TGTGCCAGCGGGGCGGGAGCCTATGAGCAGTTCTTC.

CDR3 sequence: CASSLQPGGNEQFF. DNA of the CDR3: TGCGCCAGCAGCTTACAGCCGGGAGGGAATGAGCAGTTCTTC. The chain uses TRBV5-1 and TRBJ2-1, with TRBD2 matching over 8 bases. The V gene end was trimmed by 2 bases and the J gene end by 7 bases; junction bases not matched to a gene: 5. The CDR3 contains 14 residues. The germline V gene has CDR1 SGHRS and CDR2 YFSETQ.

The V call is TRBV19, the J call TRBJ2-3; 9 nucleotides agree with TRBD1. The CDR3 is made up of 16 amino acids. V was clipped by 5 bases and J by 4 bases; unmatched bases: 10. From germline, CDR1 is LNHDA and CDR2 SQIVND (reference sequence). CDR3: CASSPGGGQGADTQYF. The CDR3 nucleotides read TGTGCCAGTAGTCCGGGTGGGGGACAGGGAGCAGATACGCAGTATTTT.

The CDR3 loop is CASSLPGQGVLSNQPQHF. Here the CDR3 DNA reads TGTGCCAGTTCACTCCCGGGACAGGGGGTCCTGAGCAATCAGCCCCAGCATTTT. The chain carries TRBV19 and TRBJ1-5; 11 bases fit TRBD1. Trimming removed 8 bases from V and 1 base from J; junction bases left unmatched: 13. The CDR3 runs 18 residues. Germline V CDR1 and CDR2: LNHDA, SQIVND (reference sequence).

This clone was detected ten times or more. The chain uses TRBV4-2 and TRBJ2-7; TRBD1 agrees at 9 bases. The germline V gene has CDR1 LGHNA and CDR2 YNFKEQ. J gave up 7 bases and V 1 base, and 11 bases lay outside the gene matches. The CDR3 sequence is 16 residues long. In DNA, the CDR3 is TGTGCCAGCAGCCAAGTAACGGGACAGGGCGGAGGGGAGCAGTACTTC. Amino acid sequence: CASSQVTGQGGGEQYF.

V usage is TRBV28 and J usage is TRBJ2-7, with D perhaps matching TRBD1 or TRBD2 (6 bases each). The CDR3 sequence is 13 residues long. Germline V CDR1 and CDR2: MDHEN, SYDVKM. Written as DNA, the CDR3 is TGTGCGGGGGGCAACTCCTTTACGATGGAGCAGTACTTC. This gives the protein CAGGNSFTMEQYF.

V is TRBV29-1 and J is TRBJ2-4; either TRBD1 or TRBD2 may supply D (7 bases each). The V gene's germline CDR1 is SQVTM and CDR2 ANQGSEA. The length of the CDR3 is 13 residues. V was shortened by 6 bases and J by 3 bases, with 12 bases between the two germline ends. This CDR3 is CSVPGGDKNIQYF. As DNA, the CDR3 is TGCAGCGTGCCAGGGGGGGACAAAAACATTCAGTACTTC.